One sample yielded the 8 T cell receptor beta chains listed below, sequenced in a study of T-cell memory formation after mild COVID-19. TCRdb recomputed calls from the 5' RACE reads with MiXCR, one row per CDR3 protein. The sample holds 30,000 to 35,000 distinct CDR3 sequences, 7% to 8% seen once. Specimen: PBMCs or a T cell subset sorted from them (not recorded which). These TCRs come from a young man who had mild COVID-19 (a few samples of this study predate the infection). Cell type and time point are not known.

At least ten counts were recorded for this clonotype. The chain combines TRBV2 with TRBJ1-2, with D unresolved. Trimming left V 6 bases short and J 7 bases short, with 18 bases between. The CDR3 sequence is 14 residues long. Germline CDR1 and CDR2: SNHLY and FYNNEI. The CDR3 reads CASRRVPVSGGYTF. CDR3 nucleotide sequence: TGTGCCAGCAGGCGAGTGCCCGTTTCGGGTGGCTACACCTTC.

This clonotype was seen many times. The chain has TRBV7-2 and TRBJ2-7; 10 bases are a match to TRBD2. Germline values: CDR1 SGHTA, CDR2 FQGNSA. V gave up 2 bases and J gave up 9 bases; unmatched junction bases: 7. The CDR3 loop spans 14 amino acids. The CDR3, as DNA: TGTGCCAGCAGCTTAAGAGCGGGGGGGCCGCGGCAGTACTTC. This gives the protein CASSLRAGGPRQYF.

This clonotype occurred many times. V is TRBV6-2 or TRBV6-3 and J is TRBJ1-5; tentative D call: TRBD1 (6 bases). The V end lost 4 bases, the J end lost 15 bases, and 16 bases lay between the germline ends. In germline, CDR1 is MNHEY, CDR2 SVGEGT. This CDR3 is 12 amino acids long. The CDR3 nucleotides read TGTGCCAGCAGTTCGGGGGCCGCGGGGACGCATTTT. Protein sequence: CASSSGAAGTHF.

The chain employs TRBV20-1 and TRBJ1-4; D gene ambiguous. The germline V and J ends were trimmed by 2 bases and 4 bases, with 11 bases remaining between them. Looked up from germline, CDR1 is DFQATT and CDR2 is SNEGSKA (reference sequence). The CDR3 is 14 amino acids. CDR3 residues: CSARRQTINEKLFF. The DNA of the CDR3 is TGCAGTGCTAGACGGCAGACTATTAATGAAAAACTGTTTTTT.

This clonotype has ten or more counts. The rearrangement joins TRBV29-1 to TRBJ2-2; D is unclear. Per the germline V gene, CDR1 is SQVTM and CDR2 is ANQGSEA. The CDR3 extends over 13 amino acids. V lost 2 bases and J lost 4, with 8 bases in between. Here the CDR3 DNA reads TGCAGCGTTGAAATGGTTGGCACCGGGGAGCTGTTTTTT. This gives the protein CSVEMVGTGELFF.

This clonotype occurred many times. For the CDR3, the DNA is TGTGCCAGCAGGCGCTTGAGCGGGGGAAATCAAGAGACCCAGTACTTC. Its translation is CASRRLSGGNQETQYF. V and J are TRBV6-5 and TRBJ2-5; TRBD2 matches at 8 bases. Germline V lookup: CDR1 MNHEY, CDR2 SVGAGI. V lost 6 bases, J lost 2 bases, and 11 bases stayed unmatched. The CDR3 has 16 amino acids.

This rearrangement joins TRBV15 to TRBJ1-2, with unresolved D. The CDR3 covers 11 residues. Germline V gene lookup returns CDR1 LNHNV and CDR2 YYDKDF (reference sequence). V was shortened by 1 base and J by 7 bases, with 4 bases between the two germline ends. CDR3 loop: CATSRGGGYTF. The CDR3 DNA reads TGTGCCACCAGCAGAGGGGGTGGCTACACCTTC.

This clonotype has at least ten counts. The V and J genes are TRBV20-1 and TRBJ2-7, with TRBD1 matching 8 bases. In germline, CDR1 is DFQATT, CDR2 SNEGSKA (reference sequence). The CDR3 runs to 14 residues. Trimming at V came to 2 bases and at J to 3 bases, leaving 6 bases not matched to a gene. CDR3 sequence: CSARIAGQVYEQYF. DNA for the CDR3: TGCAGTGCTAGAATCGCGGGACAGGTCTACGAGCAGTACTTC.